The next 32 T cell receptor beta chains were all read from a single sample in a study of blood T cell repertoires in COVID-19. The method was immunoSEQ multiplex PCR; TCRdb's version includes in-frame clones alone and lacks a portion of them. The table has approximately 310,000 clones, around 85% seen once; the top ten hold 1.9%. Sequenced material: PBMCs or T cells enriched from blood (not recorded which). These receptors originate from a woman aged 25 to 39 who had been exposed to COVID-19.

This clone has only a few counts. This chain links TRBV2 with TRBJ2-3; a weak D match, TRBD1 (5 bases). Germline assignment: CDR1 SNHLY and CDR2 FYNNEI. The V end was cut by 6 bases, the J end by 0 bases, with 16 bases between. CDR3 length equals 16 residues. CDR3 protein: CASSGFGQGSTDTQYF. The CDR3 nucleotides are TGTGCCAGCAGCGGGTTCGGCCAGGGAAGCACAGATACGCAGTATTTT.

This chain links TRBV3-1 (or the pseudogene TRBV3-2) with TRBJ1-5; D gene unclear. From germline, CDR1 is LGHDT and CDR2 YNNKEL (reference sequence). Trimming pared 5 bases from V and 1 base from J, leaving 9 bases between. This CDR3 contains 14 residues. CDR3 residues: CASSADFSNQPQHF. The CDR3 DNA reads TGTGCCAGCAGCGCGGACTTCAGCAATCAGCCCCAGCATTTT.

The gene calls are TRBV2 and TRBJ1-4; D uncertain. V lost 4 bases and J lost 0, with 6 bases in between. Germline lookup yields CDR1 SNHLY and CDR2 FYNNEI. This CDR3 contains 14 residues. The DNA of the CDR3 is TGTGCCAGCAGTGTAGAGGCAACTAATGAAAAACTGTTTTTT. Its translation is CASSVEATNEKLFF. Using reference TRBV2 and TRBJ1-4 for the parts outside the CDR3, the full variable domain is EPEVTQTPSHQVTQMGQEVILRCVPISNHLYFYWYRQILGQKVEFLVSFYNNEISEKSEIFDDQFSVERPDGSNFTLKIRSTKLEDSAMYFCASSVEATNEKLFFGSGTQLSVL.

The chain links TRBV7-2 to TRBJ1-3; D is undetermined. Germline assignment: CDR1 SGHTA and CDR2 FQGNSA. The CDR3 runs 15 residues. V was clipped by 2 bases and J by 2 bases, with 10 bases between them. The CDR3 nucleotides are TGTGCCAGCAGCTTAACTGCCTTGACTGGAAACACCATATATTTT. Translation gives CASSLTALTGNTIYF.

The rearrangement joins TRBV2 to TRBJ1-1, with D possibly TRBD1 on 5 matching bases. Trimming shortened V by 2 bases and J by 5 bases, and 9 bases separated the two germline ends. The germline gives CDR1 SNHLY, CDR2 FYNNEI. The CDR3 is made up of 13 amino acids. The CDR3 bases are TGTGCCAGCAGTGAACAGGGAACGACTGAAGCTTTCTTT. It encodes CASSEQGTTEAFF.

CDR3 nucleotide sequence: TGTGCCAGCACCATGACGGGAGTTAGCTCCTACGAGCAGTACTTC. This encodes CASTMTGVSSYEQYF. V and J are TRBV5-6 and TRBJ2-7; D possibly corresponds to TRBD2 (6 bases). CDR1 SGHDT and CDR2 YYEEEE come from the germline V gene. The CDR3 runs 15 residues. Trimming removed 6 bases at V and 0 bases at J, with 16 bases between.

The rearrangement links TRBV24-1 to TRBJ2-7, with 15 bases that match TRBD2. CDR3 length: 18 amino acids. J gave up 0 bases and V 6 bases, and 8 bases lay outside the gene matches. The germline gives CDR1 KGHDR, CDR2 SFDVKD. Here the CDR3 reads CATSIGLAGGPSSYEQYF. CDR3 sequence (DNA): TGTGCCACCAGTATCGGACTAGCGGGAGGGCCGAGCTCCTACGAGCAGTACTTC.

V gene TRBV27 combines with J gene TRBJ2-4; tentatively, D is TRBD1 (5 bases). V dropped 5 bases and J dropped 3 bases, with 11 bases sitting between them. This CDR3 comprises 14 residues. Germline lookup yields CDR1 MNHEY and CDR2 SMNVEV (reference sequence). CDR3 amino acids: CASSTTGFKNIQYF. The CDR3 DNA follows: TGTGCCAGCAGTACCACAGGATTCAAAAACATTCAGTACTTC.

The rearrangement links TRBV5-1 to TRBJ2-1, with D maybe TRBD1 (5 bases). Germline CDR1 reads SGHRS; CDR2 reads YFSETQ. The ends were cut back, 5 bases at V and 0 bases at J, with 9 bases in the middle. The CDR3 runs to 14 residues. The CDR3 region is CASSRGNSYNEQFF. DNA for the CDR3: TGCGCCAGCAGTAGGGGAAACTCCTACAATGAGCAGTTCTTC.

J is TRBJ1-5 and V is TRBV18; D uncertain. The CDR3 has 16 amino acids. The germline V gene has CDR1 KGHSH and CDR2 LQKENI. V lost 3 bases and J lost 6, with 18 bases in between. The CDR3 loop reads CASSPREDGKLQPQHF. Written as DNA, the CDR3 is TGTGCCAGCTCACCTAGGGAGGACGGAAAGCTTCAGCCCCAGCATTTT.

CDR3 sequence reads: CASSFAQSMEQFF. CDR3 DNA: TGCGCCAGCAGCTTTGCCCAGTCGATGGAGCAGTTCTTC. The V gene is TRBV4-1, the J gene TRBJ2-1, with unresolved D. The V end was cut by 5 bases, the J end by 10 bases, with 15 bases between. Germline lookup yields CDR1 MGHRA and CDR2 YSYEKL. The CDR3 spans 13 residues.

CDR3 sequence reads: CASLPGGSDEKLFF. CDR3 in DNA: TGTGCCAGTCTTCCAGGGGGCAGCGATGAAAAACTGTTTTTT. The chain has TRBV28 and TRBJ1-4, with 8 bases matching TRBD1. V lost 9 bases and J lost 6; bases outside the gene matches: 9. Germline V gene lookup returns CDR1 MDHEN and CDR2 SYDVKM. The CDR3 totals 14 residues.

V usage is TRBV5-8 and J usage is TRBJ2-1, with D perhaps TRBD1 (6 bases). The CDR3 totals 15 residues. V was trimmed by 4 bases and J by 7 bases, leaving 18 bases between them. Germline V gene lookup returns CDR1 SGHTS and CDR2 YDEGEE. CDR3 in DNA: TGTGCCAGCAGCCATCAGGGGATCGGTAAGAATGAGCAGTTCTTC. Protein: CASSHQGIGKNEQFF.

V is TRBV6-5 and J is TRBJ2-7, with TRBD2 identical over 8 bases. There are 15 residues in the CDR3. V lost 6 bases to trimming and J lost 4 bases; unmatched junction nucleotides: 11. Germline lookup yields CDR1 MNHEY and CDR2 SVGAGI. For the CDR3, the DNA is TGTGCCAGCAGCCCAACAGCGGGAGTTGGGTACGAGCAGTACTTC. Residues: CASSPTAGVGYEQYF.

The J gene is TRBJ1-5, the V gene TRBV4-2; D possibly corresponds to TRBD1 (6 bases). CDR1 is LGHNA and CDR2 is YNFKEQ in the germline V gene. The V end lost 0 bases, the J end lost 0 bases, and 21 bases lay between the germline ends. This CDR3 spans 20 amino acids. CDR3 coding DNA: TGTGCCAGCAGCCAAGATCTTATGACAGGCCAACACTATAGCAATCAGCCCCAGCATTTT. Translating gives CASSQDLMTGQHYSNQPQHF.

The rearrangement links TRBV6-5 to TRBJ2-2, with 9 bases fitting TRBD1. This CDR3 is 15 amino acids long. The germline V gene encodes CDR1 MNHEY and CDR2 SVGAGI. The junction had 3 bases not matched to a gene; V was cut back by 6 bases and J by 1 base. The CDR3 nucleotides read TGTGCCAGCAGCTCGGACAGGGGGAACACCGGGGAGCTGTTTTTT. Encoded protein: CASSSDRGNTGELFF.

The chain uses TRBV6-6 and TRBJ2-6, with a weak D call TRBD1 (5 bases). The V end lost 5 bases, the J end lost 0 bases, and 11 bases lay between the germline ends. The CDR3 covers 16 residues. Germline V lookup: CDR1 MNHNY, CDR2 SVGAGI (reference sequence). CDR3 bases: TGTGCCAGCAGTCGACAGTTTCGCTCTGGGGCCAACGTCCTGACTTTC. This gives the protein CASSRQFRSGANVLTF.

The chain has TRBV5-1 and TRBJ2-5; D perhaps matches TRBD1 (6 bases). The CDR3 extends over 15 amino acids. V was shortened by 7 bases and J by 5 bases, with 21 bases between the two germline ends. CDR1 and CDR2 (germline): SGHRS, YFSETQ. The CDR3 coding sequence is TGCGCCAGCTCCATGTCCGGACAGAGGGAGGAGACCCAGTACTTC. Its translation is CASSMSGQREETQYF.

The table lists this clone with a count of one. The CDR3 is CASSLRDRNIQYF. CDR3 DNA: TGTGCCAGCAGCTTGCGCGACAGGAACATTCAGTACTTC. The chain uses TRBV5-6 and TRBJ2-4; a possible D gene is TRBD1 (6 bases). From germline, CDR1 is SGHDT and CDR2 YYEEEE. The CDR3 consists of 13 residues. V lost 1 base and J 7 bases, leaving 9 bases between the germline ends.

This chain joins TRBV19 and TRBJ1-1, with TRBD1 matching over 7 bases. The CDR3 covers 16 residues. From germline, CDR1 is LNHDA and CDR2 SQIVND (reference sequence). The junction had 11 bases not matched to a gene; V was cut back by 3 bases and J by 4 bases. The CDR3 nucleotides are TGTGCCAGTAGTATCAGAGTCGGGAGGGGGCCCACTGAAGCTTTCTTT. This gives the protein CASSIRVGRGPTEAFF. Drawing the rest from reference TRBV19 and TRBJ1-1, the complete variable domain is DGGITQSPKYLFRKEGQNVTLSCEQNLNHDAMYWYRQDPGQGLRLIYYSQIVNDFQKGDIAEGYSVSREKKESFPLTVTSAQKNPTAFYLCASSIRVGRGPTEAFFGQGTRLTVV.

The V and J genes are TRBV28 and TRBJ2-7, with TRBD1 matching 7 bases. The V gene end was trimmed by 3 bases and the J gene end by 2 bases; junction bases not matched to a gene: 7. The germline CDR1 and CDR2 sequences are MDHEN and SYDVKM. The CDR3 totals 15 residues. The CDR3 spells CASSFVGTAAYEQYF. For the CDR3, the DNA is TGTGCCAGCAGTTTTGTCGGGACAGCAGCCTACGAGCAGTACTTC.

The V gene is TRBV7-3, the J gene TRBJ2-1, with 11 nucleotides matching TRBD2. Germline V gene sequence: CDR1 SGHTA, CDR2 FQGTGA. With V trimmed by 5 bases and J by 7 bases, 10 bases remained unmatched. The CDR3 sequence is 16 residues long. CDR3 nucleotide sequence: TGTGCCAGCAGCCCGACGCTAGCGGGGGGTAGTAATGAGCAGTTCTTC. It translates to CASSPTLAGGSNEQFF.

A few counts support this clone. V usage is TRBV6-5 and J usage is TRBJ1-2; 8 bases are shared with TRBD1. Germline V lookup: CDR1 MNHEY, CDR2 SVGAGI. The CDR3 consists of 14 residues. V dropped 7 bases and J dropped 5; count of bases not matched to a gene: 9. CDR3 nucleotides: TGTGCCAGCACCGATGGACAGGGAACATATGGCTACACCTTC. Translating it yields CASTDGQGTYGYTF.

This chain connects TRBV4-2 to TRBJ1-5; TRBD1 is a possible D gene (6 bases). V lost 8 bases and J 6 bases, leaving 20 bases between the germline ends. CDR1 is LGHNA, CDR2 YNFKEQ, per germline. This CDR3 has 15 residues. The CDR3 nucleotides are TGTGCCAGCGGTCGCTCGGATGGGGGCAGTCAGCCCCAGCATTTT. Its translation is CASGRSDGGSQPQHF.

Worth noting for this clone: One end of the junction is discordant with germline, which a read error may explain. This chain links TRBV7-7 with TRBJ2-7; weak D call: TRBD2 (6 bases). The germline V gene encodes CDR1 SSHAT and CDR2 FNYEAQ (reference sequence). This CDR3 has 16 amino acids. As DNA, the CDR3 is TGTGCTAGCAGCTTACAACCGGGAGCCACTGGGGACGAGCAGTACTTC. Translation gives CASSLQPGATGDEQYF.

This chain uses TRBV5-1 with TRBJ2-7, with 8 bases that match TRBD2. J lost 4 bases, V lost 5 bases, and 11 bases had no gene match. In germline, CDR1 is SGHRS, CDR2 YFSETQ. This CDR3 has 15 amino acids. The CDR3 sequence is CASRQQASGSYEQYF. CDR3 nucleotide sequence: TGCGCCAGCAGACAGCAAGCCAGCGGGAGTTACGAGCAGTACTTC.

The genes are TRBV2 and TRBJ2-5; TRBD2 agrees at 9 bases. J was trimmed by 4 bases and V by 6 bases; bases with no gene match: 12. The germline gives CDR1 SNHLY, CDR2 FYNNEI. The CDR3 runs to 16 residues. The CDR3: CASRPIAGAPGETQYF. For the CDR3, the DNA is TGTGCCAGCAGGCCAATAGCGGGAGCGCCGGGAGAGACCCAGTACTTC.

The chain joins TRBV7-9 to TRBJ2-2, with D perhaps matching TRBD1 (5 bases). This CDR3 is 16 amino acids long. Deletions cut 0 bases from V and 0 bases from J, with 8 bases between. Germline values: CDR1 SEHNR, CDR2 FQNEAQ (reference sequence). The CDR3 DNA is TGTGCCAGCAGCTTAGCTGGCAGGGCGAACACCGGGGAGCTGTTTTTT. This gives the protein CASSLAGRANTGELFF.

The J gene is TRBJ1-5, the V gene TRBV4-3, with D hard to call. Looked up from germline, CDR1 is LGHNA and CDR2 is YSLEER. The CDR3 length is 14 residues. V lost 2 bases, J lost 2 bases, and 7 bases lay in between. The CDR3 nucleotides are TGCGCCAGCAGCCAAAGCGGGGGCAATCAGCCCCAGCATTTT. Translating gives CASSQSGGNQPQHF.

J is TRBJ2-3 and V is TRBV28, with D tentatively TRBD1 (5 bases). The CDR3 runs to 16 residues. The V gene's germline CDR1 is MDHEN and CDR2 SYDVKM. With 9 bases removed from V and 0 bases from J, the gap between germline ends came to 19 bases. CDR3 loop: CARHSYWGPSTDTQYF. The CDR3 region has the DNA TGTGCCAGACATTCTTACTGGGGCCCTAGCACAGATACGCAGTATTTT.

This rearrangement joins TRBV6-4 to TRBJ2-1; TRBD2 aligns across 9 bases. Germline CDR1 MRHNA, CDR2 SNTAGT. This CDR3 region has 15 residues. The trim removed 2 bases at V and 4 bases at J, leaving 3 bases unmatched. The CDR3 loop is CASSDVTSGYNEQFF. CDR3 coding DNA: TGTGCCAGCAGTGACGTGACTAGCGGATACAATGAGCAGTTCTTC.

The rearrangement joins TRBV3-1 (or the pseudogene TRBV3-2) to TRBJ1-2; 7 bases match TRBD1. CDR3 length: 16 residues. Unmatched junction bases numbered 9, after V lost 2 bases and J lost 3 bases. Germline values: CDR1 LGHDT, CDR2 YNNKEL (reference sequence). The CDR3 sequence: CASSQRQGWYDYGYTF. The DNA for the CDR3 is TGTGCCAGCAGCCAAAGACAGGGTTGGTATGACTATGGCTACACCTTC.